The 27 T cell receptor beta chains below all came from one sample that was sequenced in a study of blood T cells in healthy people across ages. Together with a sample-barcoded 5' primer, a J-beta primer mix was included in a second PCR lasting about 6 to 11 cycles. Via MiXCR, TCRdb re-called the 5' RACE reads, giving one row per CDR3 protein. In the table there are hundreds of thousands of distinct CDR3 sequences, roughly three fifths of which are singletons. The sample taken for sequencing was blood. The receptors originated from a man aged 35-49 years in good health.

The J gene is TRBJ2-5, the V gene TRBV7-9; unclear D gene. V was shortened by 7 bases and J by 0 bases, with 9 bases between the two germline ends. CDR3 size: 13 residues. Germline V lookup: CDR1 SEHNR, CDR2 FQNEAQ (reference sequence). This CDR3 reads CASKRSDQETQYF. CDR3 nucleotides: TGTGCCAGCAAACGCAGTGACCAAGAGACCCAGTACTTC.

This clonotype was counted once. This chain connects TRBV5-1 to TRBJ2-4, with D uncertain. V was shortened by 3 bases and J by 0 bases, with 19 bases between the two germline ends. Germline-derived CDR1 and CDR2 are SGHRS and YFSETQ. This CDR3 contains 18 residues. The CDR3 DNA reads TGCGCCAGCAGCTACGTCACGGGCGGAGCTCTAGCCAAAAACATTCAGTACTTC. Amino acids: CASSYVTGGALAKNIQYF.

This chain links TRBV3-1 with TRBJ2-7, with D hard to call. This CDR3 region has 15 residues. The germline V and J ends were trimmed by 0 bases and 2 bases, with 11 bases remaining between them. From germline, CDR1 is LGHDT and CDR2 YNNKEL (reference sequence). CDR3 nucleotides: TGTGCCAGCAGCCAAGATCTAGGTCCGGCCTACGAGCAGTACTTC. Translation gives CASSQDLGPAYEQYF.

V and J are TRBV7-9 and TRBJ1-1, with D tentatively TRBD1 (6 bases). Per the germline V gene, CDR1 is SEHNR and CDR2 is FQNEAQ (reference sequence). V lost 8 bases and J lost 1, with 17 bases in between. The CDR3 sequence is 15 residues long. The CDR3 sequence is CASADRTAKNTEAFF. In DNA, the CDR3 is TGTGCCAGCGCCGACAGGACAGCTAAGAACACTGAAGCTTTCTTT.

This clonotype was seen a single time. This chain links TRBV7-3 with TRBJ2-3, with a weak D call TRBD2 (5 bases). The germline CDR1 and CDR2 sequences are SGHTA and FQGTGA. CDR3 length: 14 residues. Trimming cost V 3 bases and J 4 bases, with 11 bases left between them. CDR3 in DNA: TGTGCCAGCAGCTTTCGGGAAGAGGCAGATACGCAGTATTTT. Its translation: CASSFREEADTQYF. Supplemented by reference TRBV7-3 and TRBJ2-3, the full variable domain reads GAGVSQTPSNKVTEKGKYVELRCDPISGHTALYWYRQSLGQGPEFLIYFQGTGAADDSGLPNDRFFAVRPEGSVSTLKIQRTERGDSAVYLCASSFREEADTQYFGPGTRLTVL.

The chain has TRBV6-5 and TRBJ2-1, with 9 bases fitting TRBD1. The end of the DNA fits TRBJ2-7 better, so the J call may be wrong. Per the germline V gene, CDR1 is MNHEY and CDR2 is SVGAGI. This CDR3 contains 14 residues. The CDR3 sequence: CASSYSTGGRGQYF. The CDR3 bases are TGTGCCAGCAGTTACTCGACAGGGGGGCGGGGGCAGTACTTC.

This chain joins TRBV3-1 and TRBJ2-3; 8 bases fit TRBD2. Germline V CDR1 and CDR2: LGHDT, YNNKEL (reference sequence). The junction had 3 bases not matched to a gene; V was cut back by 2 bases and J by 2 bases. The CDR3 spans 15 residues. The CDR3 is CASSQTLAVTDTQYF. DNA for the CDR3: TGTGCCAGCAGCCAAACACTAGCGGTCACAGATACGCAGTATTTT.

This chain joins TRBV7-9 and TRBJ2-7, with D perhaps matching TRBD1 or TRBD2 (6 bases each). Germline V gene sequence: CDR1 SEHNR, CDR2 FQNEAQ (reference sequence). Deletions cut 8 bases from V and 2 bases from J, with 10 bases between. CDR3 length: 12 amino acids. For the CDR3, the DNA is TGTGCCAGCGGGCGGGACACCTACGAGCAGTACTTC. This gives the protein CASGRDTYEQYF.

This clonotype has just one count. The rearrangement uses TRBV12-5 and TRBJ2-2; tentative D call: TRBD1 (6 bases). V was cut by 0 bases and J by 4 bases, with 9 bases left in between. Looked up from germline, CDR1 is LGHNT and CDR2 is FRNRAP. This CDR3 is built from 15 residues. The CDR3 nucleotides read TGTGCTAGTGGTTTGGTCGTCAGGGGCACCGGGGAGCTGTTTTTT. Translated, it gives CASGLVVRGTGELFF.

The rearrangement links TRBV11-2 to TRBJ2-3; D call uncertain. CDR3 size: 15 residues. V was clipped by 4 bases and J by 4 bases, with 15 bases between them. The germline gives CDR1 SGHAT, CDR2 FQNNGV. The CDR3 DNA reads TGTGCCAGCAGCTCGCCCCTCGTGAGTGCAGATACGCAGTATTTT. Protein product: CASSSPLVSADTQYF.

This clonotype was seen more than once but under ten times. The chain carries TRBV28 and TRBJ2-5; D could derive from TRBD1 or TRBD2 (7 bases each). CDR3 length equals 14 residues. Germline V CDR1 and CDR2: MDHEN, SYDVKM. V was trimmed by 4 bases and J by 11 bases, leaving 20 bases between them. CDR3 nucleotides: TGTGCCAGCAGTTCGGGAGGACAGGACAATGAGCAGTACTTC. Its protein product is CASSSGGQDNEQYF.

The V call is TRBV6-4, the J call TRBJ2-5; 9 positions agree with TRBD1. With the DNA end fitting TRBJ2-4 better, the J assignment may be wrong. CDR1 and CDR2 (germline): MRHNA, SNTAGT. This CDR3 comprises 13 residues. The DNA for the CDR3 is TGTGCCAGCAGTGACGGACAGGGGAACATTCAGTACTTC. This encodes CASSDGQGNIQYF.

The chain combines TRBV4-2 with TRBJ1-2, with 9 bases fitting TRBD1. Germline lookup yields CDR1 LGHNA and CDR2 YNFKEQ. This CDR3 spans 16 amino acids. V gave up 7 bases and J gave up 4 bases; unmatched junction bases: 13. CDR3 region: CASNPGTGISSYGYTF. The CDR3 nucleotides read TGTGCCAGCAATCCCGGGACAGGGATTAGTTCCTATGGCTACACCTTC.

The rearrangement links TRBV6-4 to TRBJ2-3; no clear D. CDR3 length: 16 residues. With 3 bases removed from V and 2 bases from J, the gap between germline ends came to 15 bases. CDR1 MRHNA and CDR2 SNTAGT come from the germline V gene. The CDR3 region is CASSEEGPSATDTQYF. CDR3 DNA: TGTGCCAGCAGTGAAGAAGGGCCCTCAGCCACAGATACGCAGTATTTT.

J is TRBJ2-1 and V is TRBV7-9; TRBD1 matches 9 bases. The CDR3 length is 17 residues. The germline V gene encodes CDR1 SEHNR and CDR2 FQNEAQ (reference sequence). The V gene end was trimmed by 6 bases and the J gene end by 8 bases; junction bases not matched to a gene: 17. The CDR3 DNA reads TGTGCCAGCAGAGACGCCCTCGGGACAGGGACGCCAGATGAGCAGTTCTTC. Its protein is CASRDALGTGTPDEQFF.

This rearrangement joins TRBV5-1 to TRBJ2-2; 8 bases agree with TRBD1. J lost 13 bases, V lost 0 bases, and 8 bases had no gene match. Germline CDR1 SGHRS, CDR2 YFSETQ. The length of the CDR3 is 14 residues. For the CDR3, the DNA is TGCGCCAGCAGCTTGGCAGGGGGCCCCGAAGGGCTGTTTTTT. Translation gives CASSLAGGPEGLFF.

This clonotype was found a few times. V and J are TRBV20-1 and TRBJ2-7; D might be TRBD2 (6 bases). V lost 3 bases and J lost 1, with 13 bases in between. The V gene's germline CDR1 is DFQATT and CDR2 SNEGSKA (reference sequence). The CDR3 totals 14 residues. CDR3 protein: CSARTLAQSYEQYF. The CDR3 bases are TGCAGTGCTAGGACTCTAGCGCAATCCTACGAGCAGTACTTC.

Only a few counts were recorded for this clonotype. The J gene is TRBJ1-2, the V gene TRBV6-6, with TRBD1 matching 7 bases. Germline V gene lookup returns CDR1 MNHNY and CDR2 SVGAGI (reference sequence). CDR3 length: 15 residues. With 6 bases clipped from V and 4 bases from J, the junction kept 11 bases outside the gene matches. CDR3 nucleotides: TGTGCCAGCAGGCCGATGGGGGACAGAAGCTATGGCTACACCTTC. As protein: CASRPMGDRSYGYTF.

This clonotype was counted only a few times. V usage is TRBV6-2 or TRBV6-3 and J usage is TRBJ1-2, with D maybe TRBD1 (5 bases). V lost 6 bases to trimming and J lost 6 bases, with 17 bases between them. CDR1 is MNHEY and CDR2 is SVGEGT in the germline V gene. CDR3 length: 14 residues. The CDR3 DNA reads as TGTGCCAGCAGAACCCTAGGGACGAACCATGGCTACACCTTC. Translation: CASRTLGTNHGYTF.

This chain connects TRBV7-2 to TRBJ2-1; D may be TRBD2 (5 bases). V was trimmed by 1 base and J by 5 bases, leaving 12 bases between them. CDR3 size: 15 residues. Per germline, CDR1 SGHTA and CDR2 FQGNSA. As DNA, the CDR3 is TGTGCCAGCAGCTTAGTTGTGCGGGCTCACAATGAGCAGTTCTTC. It encodes CASSLVVRAHNEQFF.

The rearrangement links TRBV5-1 to TRBJ2-7; possible D gene TRBD2, 6 bases. The germline V gene has CDR1 SGHRS and CDR2 YFSETQ. Trimming stripped 4 bases from V and 0 bases from J, with 11 bases between. The CDR3 runs 14 residues. The CDR3 loop reads CASSDGSLSYEQYF. CDR3 in DNA: TGCGCCAGCAGCGACGGGAGCCTCTCCTACGAGCAGTACTTC.

This clonotype was counted a single time. V and J are TRBV5-1 and TRBJ1-2, with no clear D. The CDR3 sequence is 13 residues long. CDR1 and CDR2 (germline): SGHRS, YFSETQ. V was pared by 0 bases and J by 3 bases, with 6 bases between. The CDR3 sequence is CASSLDPDYGYTF. In nucleotides, the CDR3 is TGCGCCAGCAGCTTGGATCCCGACTATGGCTACACCTTC.

The rearrangement joins TRBV7-9 to TRBJ2-5; tentative D call: TRBD2 (5 bases). With 4 bases removed from V and 0 bases from J, the gap between germline ends came to 9 bases. The CDR3 consists of 14 residues. Per the germline V gene, CDR1 is SEHNR and CDR2 is FQNEAQ (reference sequence). CDR3 region: CASSSTSYQETQYF. The CDR3 DNA reads TGTGCCAGCAGCTCCACTAGTTACCAAGAGACCCAGTACTTC.

V is TRBV6-2 or TRBV6-3 and J is TRBJ2-5; D is unresolved. The CDR3 contains 13 residues. The V gene lost 6 bases and the J gene lost 2 bases, with 10 bases spanning the gap. CDR1 is MNHEY and CDR2 is SVGEGT in the germline V gene. The CDR3 sequence is CASSYGLQETQYF. The DNA of the CDR3 is TGTGCCAGCAGCTACGGGCTACAAGAGACCCAGTACTTC.

This rearrangement joins TRBV12-3 or TRBV12-4 to TRBJ2-5, with no clear D. This CDR3 is 13 amino acids long. The ends were cut back, 2 bases at V and 11 bases at J, with 15 bases in the middle. The CDR3: CASSLTSTVEQYF. The CDR3 DNA sequence: TGTGCCAGCAGTTTAACTTCCACGGTTGAGCAGTACTTC.

This clonotype was observed a handful of times. The chain is built from TRBV27 and TRBJ2-7; D may be TRBD2 (6 bases). The CDR3 sequence is 14 residues long. Germline CDR1 is MNHEY and CDR2 is SMNVEV (reference sequence). V shed 4 bases and J shed 0 bases, with 10 bases lying between them. The CDR3 coding sequence is TGTGCCAGCAGTTCCGGGGACTTCTCCTACGAGCAGTACTTC. Protein product: CASSSGDFSYEQYF.

This clonotype was found a few times. The chain is built from TRBV7-9 and TRBJ1-2; D gene uncertain. CDR1 is SEHNR and CDR2 is FQNEAQ in the germline V gene (reference sequence). CDR3 length: 16 amino acids. Trimming pared 5 bases from V and 2 bases from J, leaving 18 bases between. This chain's CDR3 is CASSQLDGEPNYGYTF. CDR3 nucleotides: TGTGCCAGCAGCCAACTGGACGGAGAACCAAACTATGGCTACACCTTC.